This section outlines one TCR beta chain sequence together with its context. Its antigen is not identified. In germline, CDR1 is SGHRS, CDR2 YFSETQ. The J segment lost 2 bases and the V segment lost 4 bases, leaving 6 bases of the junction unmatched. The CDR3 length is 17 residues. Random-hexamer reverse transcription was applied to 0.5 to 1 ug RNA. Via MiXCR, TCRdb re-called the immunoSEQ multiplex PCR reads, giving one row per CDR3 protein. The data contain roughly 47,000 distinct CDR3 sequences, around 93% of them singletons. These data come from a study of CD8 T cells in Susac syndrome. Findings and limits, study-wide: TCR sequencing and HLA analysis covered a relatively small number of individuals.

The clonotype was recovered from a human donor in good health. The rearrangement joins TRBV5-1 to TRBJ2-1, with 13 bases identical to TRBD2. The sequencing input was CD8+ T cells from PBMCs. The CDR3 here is CASSRTSGRSTYNEQFF. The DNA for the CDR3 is TGCGCCAGCAGCCGGACTAGCGGGAGATCTACCTACAATGAGCAGTTCTTC.